This TCR beta chain is from a study of human T cells and chemical hapten exposure. Study-wide findings and caveats: PT1 expanded TCR numbers rose with patch test score.

The library put unique molecular identifiers onto individual cDNA molecules. TCRdb reprocessed the RACE reads with MiXCR, giving one entry per CDR3 protein. The sample has around 74,000 distinct CDR3 sequences; approximately 32% are singletons. As for this clonotype: Its antigen is still unknown.

As to time point: patch test 1, 2 weeks after DPC sensitization. Treatment defined: therapeutic diphenylcyclopropenone sensitization with weekly scalp DPC. This specimen was whole blood, taken in connection with sensitization to the hapten diphenylcyclopropenone (DPC). The TCR sequence derives from a man between 35 and 55 years old with alopecia areata. Some clones in this sample may be carry-over from other donors' samples.

Here the CDR3 reads CASSRPPNQPQHF. DNA for the CDR3: TGTGCCAGCAGTCGTCCACCCAATCAGCCCCAGCATTTT. The genes are TRBV6-2 or TRBV6-3 and TRBJ1-5, with D unclear. This CDR3 comprises 13 residues. The germline V gene has CDR1 MNHEY and CDR2 SVGEGT. V was clipped by 5 bases and J by 3 bases, with 8 bases between them.